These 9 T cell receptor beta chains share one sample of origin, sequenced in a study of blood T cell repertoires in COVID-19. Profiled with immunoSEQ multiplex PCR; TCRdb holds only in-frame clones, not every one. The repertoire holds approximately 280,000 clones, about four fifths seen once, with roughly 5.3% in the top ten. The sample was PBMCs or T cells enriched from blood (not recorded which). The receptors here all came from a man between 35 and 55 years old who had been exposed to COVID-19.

In DNA form, the CDR3 reads TGTGCCAGCAGCTCCCCTGGAGGGGCCTATTCACCCCTCCACTTT. This encodes CASSSPGGAYSPLHF. The genes are TRBV11-3 and TRBJ1-6, with D perhaps TRBD1 (5 bases). This CDR3 comprises 15 residues. Trimming shortened V by 4 bases and J by 8 bases, and 15 bases separated the two germline ends. Germline CDR1 SGHNT, CDR2 YENEEA.

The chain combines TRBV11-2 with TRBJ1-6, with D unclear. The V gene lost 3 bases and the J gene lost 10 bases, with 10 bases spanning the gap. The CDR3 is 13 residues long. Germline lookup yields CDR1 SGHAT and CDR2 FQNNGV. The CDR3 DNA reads TGTGCCAGCAGCTTTACTTCGGGGTCACCCCTCCACTTT. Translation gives CASSFTSGSPLHF.

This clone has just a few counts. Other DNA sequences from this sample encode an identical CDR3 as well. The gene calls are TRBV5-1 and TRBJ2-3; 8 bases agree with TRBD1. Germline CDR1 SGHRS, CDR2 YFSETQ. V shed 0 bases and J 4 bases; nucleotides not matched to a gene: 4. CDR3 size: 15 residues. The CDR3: CASSLAGQGADTQYF. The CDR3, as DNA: TGCGCCAGCAGCTTGGCAGGACAGGGAGCAGATACGCAGTATTTT.

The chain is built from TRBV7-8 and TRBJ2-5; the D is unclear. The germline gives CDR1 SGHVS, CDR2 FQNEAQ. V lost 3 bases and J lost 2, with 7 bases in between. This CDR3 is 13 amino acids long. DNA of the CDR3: TGTGCCAGCAGCTTCAGGCATCAAGAGACCCAGTACTTC. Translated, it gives CASSFRHQETQYF.

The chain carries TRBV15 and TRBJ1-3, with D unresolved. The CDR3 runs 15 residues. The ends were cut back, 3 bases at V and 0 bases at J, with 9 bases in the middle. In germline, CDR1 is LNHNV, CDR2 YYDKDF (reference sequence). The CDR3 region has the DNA TGTGCCACCAGCAGGGAACAGAGCTCTGGAAACACCATATATTTT. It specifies CATSREQSSGNTIYF.

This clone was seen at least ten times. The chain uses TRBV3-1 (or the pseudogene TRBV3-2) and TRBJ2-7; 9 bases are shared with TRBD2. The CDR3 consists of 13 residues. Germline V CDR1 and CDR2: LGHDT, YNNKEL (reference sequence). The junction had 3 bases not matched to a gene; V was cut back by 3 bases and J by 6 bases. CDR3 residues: CASSQGLASEQYF. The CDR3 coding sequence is TGTGCCAGCAGCCAGGGACTAGCCTCCGAGCAGTACTTC.

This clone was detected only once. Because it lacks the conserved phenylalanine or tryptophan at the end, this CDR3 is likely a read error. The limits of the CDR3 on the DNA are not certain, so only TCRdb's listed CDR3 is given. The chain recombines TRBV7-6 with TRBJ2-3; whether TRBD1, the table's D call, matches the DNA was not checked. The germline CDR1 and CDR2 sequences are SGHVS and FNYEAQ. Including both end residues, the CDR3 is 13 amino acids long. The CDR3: CASSPTTTGQVTV.

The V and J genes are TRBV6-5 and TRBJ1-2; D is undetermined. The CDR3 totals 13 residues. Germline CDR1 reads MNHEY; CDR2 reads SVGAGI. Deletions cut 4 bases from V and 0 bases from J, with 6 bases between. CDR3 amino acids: CASSFTANYGYTF. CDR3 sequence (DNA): TGTGCCAGCAGTTTTACAGCTAACTATGGCTACACCTTC.

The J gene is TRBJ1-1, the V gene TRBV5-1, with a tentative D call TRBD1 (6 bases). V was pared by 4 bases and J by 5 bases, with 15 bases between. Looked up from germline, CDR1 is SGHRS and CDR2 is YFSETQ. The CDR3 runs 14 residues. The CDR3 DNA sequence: TGCGCCAGCAGCCACGAACAGGGCCGGACTGAAGCTTTCTTT. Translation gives CASSHEQGRTEAFF.